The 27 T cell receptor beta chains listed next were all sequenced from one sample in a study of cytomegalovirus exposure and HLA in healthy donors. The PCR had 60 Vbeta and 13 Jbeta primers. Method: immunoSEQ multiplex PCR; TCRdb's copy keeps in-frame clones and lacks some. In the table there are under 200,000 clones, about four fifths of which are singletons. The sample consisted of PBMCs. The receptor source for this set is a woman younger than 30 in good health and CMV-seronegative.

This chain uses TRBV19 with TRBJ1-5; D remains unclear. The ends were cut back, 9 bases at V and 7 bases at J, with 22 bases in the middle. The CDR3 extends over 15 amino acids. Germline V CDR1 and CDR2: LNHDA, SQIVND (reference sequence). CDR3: CASTPRSTPGQPQHF. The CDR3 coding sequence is TGTGCCAGCACCCCTCGGAGCACACCCGGGCAGCCCCAGCATTTT.

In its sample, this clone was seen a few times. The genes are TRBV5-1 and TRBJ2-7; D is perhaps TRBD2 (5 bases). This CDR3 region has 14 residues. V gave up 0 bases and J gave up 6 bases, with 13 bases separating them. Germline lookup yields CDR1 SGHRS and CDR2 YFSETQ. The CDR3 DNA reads TGCGCCAGCAGCTTGGCCCCGGGGTCCGGCGAGCAGTACTTC. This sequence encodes CASSLAPGSGEQYF.

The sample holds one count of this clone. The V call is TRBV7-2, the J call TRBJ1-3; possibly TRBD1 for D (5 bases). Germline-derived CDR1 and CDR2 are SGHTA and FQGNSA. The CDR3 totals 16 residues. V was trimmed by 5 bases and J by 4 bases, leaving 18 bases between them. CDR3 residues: CASSKGVVTGGNTIYF. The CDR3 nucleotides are TGTGCCAGCAGCAAAGGGGTAGTAACAGGAGGAAACACCATATATTTT.

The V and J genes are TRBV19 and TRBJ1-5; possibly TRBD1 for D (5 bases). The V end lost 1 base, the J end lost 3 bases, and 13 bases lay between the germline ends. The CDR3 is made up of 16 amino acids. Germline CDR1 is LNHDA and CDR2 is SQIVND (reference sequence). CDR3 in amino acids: CASSIGSGVDNQPQHF. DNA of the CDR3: TGTGCCAGTAGTATAGGGTCGGGGGTCGACAATCAGCCCCAGCATTTT.

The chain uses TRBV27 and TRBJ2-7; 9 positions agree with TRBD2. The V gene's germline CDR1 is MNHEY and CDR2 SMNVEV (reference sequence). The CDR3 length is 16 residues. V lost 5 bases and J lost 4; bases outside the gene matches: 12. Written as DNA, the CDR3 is TGTGCCAGCAGTAGGGGACTAGCACGGGCTCTTTACGAGCAGTACTTC. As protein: CASSRGLARALYEQYF.

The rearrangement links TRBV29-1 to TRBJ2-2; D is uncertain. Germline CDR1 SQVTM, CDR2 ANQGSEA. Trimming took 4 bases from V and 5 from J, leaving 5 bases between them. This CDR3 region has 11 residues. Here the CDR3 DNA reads TGCAGCGTTGTCGGGACCGGGGAGCTGTTTTTT. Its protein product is CSVVGTGELFF.

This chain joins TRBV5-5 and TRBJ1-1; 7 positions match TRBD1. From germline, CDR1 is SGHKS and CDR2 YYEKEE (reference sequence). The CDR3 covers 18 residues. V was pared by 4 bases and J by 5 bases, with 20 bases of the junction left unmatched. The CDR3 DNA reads TGTGCCAGCAGCCTCGCGGGAGGAGGCAGGGGGTACCAAACTGAAGCTTTCTTT. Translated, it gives CASSLAGGGRGYQTEAFF.

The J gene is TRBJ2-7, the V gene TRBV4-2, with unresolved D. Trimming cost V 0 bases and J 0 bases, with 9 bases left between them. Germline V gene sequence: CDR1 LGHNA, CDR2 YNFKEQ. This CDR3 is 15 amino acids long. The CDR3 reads CASSQDRSNSYEQYF. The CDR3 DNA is TGTGCCAGCAGCCAAGATAGGAGCAACTCCTACGAGCAGTACTTC.

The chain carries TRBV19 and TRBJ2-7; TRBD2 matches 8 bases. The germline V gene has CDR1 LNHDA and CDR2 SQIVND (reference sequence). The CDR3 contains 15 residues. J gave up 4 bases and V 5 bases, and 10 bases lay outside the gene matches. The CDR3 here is CASSPELAGRYEQYF. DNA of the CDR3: TGTGCCAGTAGTCCAGAATTAGCGGGAAGGTACGAGCAGTACTTC.

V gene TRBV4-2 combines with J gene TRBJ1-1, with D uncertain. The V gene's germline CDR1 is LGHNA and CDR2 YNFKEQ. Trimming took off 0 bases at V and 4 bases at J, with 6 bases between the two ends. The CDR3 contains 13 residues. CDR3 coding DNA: TGTGCCAGCAGCCAAGAACGGGGCACTGAAGCTTTCTTT. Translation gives CASSQERGTEAFF.

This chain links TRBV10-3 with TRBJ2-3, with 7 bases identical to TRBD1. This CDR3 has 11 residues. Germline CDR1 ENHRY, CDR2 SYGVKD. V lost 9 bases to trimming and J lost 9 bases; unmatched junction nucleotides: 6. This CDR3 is CAISTGSTQYF. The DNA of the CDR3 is TGTGCCATATCGACAGGGAGCACGCAGTATTTT.

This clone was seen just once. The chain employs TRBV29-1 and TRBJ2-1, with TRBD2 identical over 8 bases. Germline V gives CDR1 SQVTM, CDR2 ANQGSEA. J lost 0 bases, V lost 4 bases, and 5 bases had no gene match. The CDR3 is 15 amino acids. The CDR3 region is CSVGGTSNSYNEQFF. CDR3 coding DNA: TGCAGCGTTGGGGGGACTAGTAACTCCTACAATGAGCAGTTCTTC.

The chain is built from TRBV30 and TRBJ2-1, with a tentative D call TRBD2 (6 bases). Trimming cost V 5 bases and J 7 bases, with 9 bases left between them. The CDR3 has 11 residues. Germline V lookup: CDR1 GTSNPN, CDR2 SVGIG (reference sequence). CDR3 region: CAWVSGNEQFF. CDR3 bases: TGTGCCTGGGTCAGCGGGAATGAGCAGTTCTTC. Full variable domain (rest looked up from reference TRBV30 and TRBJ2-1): SQTIHQWPATLVQPVGSPLSLECTVEGTSNPNLYWYRQAAGRGLQLLFYSVGIGQISSEVPQNLSASRPQDRQFILSSKKLLLSDSGFYLCAWVSGNEQFFGPGTRLTVL.

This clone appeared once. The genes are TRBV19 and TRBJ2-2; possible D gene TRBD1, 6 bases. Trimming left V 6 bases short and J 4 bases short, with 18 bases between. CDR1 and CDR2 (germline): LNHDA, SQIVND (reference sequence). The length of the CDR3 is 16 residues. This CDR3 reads CASRILRGRSTGELFF. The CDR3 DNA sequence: TGTGCCAGTAGGATACTCAGGGGTAGGAGCACCGGGGAGCTGTTTTTT.

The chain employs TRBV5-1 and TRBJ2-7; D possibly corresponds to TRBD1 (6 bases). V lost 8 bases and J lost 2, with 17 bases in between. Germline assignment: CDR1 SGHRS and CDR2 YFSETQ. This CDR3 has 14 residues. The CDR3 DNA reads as TGCGCCAGTACGAGGGGTCAGGGGACCTACGAGCAGTACTTC. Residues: CASTRGQGTYEQYF.

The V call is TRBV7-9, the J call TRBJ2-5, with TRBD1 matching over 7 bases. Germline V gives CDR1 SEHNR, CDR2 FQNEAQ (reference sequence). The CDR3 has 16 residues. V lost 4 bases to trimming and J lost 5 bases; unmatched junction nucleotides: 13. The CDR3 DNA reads TGTGCCAGCAGCTCCCCTATCGGTGGCAGGGGGGAGACCCAGTACTTC. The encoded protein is CASSSPIGGRGETQYF.

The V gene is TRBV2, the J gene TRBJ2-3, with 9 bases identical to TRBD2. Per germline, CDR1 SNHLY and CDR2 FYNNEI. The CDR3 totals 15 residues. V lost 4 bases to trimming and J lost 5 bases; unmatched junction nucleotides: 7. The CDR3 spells CASSGIAGVGDTQYF. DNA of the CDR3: TGTGCCAGCAGTGGGATAGCGGGAGTCGGAGATACGCAGTATTTT.

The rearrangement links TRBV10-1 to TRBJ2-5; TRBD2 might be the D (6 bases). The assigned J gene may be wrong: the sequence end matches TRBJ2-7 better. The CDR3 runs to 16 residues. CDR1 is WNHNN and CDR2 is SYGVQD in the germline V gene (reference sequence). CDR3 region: CASSEAFAGSPYEQYF. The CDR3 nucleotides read TGCGCCAGCAGTGAGGCTTTTGCGGGATCACCCTACGAGCAGTACTTC.

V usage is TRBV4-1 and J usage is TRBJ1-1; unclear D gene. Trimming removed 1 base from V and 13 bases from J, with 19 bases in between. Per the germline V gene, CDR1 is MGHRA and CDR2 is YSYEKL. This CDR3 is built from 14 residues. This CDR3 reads CASSQVDTKRKLFF. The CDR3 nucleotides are TGCGCCAGCAGCCAAGTCGACACCAAACGGAAGCTTTTCTTT.

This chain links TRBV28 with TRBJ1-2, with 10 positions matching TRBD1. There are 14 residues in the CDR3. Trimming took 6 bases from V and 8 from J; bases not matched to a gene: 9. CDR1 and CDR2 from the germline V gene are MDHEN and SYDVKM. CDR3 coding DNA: TGTGCCAGCAGACCAGCCGGGACAGGGGACGGCTACACCTTC. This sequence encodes CASRPAGTGDGYTF.

The CDR3: CASSRRVEASRDTQYF. The CDR3 DNA is TGTGCCAGCAGCCGCCGAGTAGAGGCCTCGAGAGATACGCAGTATTTT. The chain recombines TRBV13 with TRBJ2-3; D remains unclear. The CDR3 length is 16 residues. In germline, CDR1 is PRHDT, CDR2 FYEKMQ (reference sequence). The V and J ends lost 5 bases and 5 bases respectively, with 20 bases between them.

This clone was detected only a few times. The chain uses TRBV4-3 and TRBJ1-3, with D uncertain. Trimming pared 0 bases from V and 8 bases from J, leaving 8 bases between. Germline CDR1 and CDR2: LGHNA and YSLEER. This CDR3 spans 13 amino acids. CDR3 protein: CASSQDLSDTIYF. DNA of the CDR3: TGCGCCAGCAGCCAAGATCTTTCGGACACCATATATTTT.

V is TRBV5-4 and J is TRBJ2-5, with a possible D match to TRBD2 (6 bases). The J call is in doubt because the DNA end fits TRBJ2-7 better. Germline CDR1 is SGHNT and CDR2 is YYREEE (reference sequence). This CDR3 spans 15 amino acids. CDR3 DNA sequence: TGTGCCAGCAGCTTGCGACTAGTGGTCTCCTACGAGCAGTACTTC. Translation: CASSLRLVVSYEQYF.

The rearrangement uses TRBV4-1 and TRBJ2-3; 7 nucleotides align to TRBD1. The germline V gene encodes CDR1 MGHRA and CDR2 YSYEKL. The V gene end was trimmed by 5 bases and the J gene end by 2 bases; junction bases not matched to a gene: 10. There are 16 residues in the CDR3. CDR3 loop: CASSIRQGEVTDTQYF. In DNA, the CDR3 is TGCGCCAGCAGCATCCGACAGGGTGAGGTCACAGATACGCAGTATTTT.

For the CDR3, the DNA is TGTGCCAGCGGGGCCCGTGATGGGAACACAGATACGCAGTATTTT. It yields the protein CASGARDGNTDTQYF. The chain carries TRBV25-1 and TRBJ2-3; D is possibly TRBD1 (5 bases). Germline CDR1 is MGHDK and CDR2 is SYGVNS. V was pared by 8 bases and J by 2 bases, with 17 bases between. The length of the CDR3 is 15 residues.

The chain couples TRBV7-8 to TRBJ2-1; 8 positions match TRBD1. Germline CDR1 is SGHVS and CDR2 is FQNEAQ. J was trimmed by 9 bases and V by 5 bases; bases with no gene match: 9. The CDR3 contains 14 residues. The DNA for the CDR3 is TGTGCCAGCAGCACAAGACAGGGGCCCGGTGAGCAGTTCTTC. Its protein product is CASSTRQGPGEQFF.

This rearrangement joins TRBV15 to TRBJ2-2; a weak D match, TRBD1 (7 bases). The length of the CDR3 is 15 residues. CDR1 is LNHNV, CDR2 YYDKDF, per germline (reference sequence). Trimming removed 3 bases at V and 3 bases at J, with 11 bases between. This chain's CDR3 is CATSSRGADTGELFF. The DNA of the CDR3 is TGTGCCACCAGCAGCAGGGGGGCGGACACCGGGGAGCTGTTTTTT.